This T cell receptor (beta chain) was sequenced during a study of CD8 T cells in ankylosing spondylitis (dated by TCRdb to about 2017). Turning to the overall study: The study set out to find disease-linked TCR variants by profiling T cell receptor beta repertoires in ankylosing spondylitis patients and healthy donors. The full study cohort comprised roughly 24 ankylosing spondylitis patients and 85 to 120 healthy donors. Samples of peripheral blood were taken, and for ankylosing spondylitis patients, synovial fluid was collected as well. Overall results and qualifications from the work: In peripheral blood, the disease-linked clones were found at relatively low frequencies and had a CD8+ phenotype. A TCR beta motif made up of several highly homologous amino acid variants appeared to be characteristic of blood from ankylosing spondylitis patients. According to the report, matched synovial fluid samples from ankylosing spondylitis patients were significantly enriched for the disease-linked clones. Some TCR beta motif variants had previously been reported in synovial fluid and blood of reactive arthritis patients, which suggested common disease-initiation mechanisms.

Comment on this clonotype: Its antigen remains undetermined. Per-base qualities were not stored, and no clone one base away is much larger.

CDR1 and CDR2, per the germline V gene (reference sequence), are DFQATT and SNEGSKA. Measured from the cysteine to the phenylalanine, the CDR3 is 15 residues long. Left in the record is the CDR3 DNA by itself, 45 bases read in frame from the first base. Trimming takes 1 base from V and 7 bases from J, and the germline ends sit 17 bases apart. The sequencing machine was an Illumina HiSeq 2500. Quantitative 5'-RACE with molecular barcodes was the method used to prepare the TCR beta libraries. Per the source publication's procedure: Disease-linked TCR variants were identified with a new computational method built on a probabilistic model of VDJ rearrangement. The raw public reads went through TCRdb reprocessing: fastp at Q25, MiXCR clone calling, in-frame beta chains kept. All rows with the same CDR3 protein become a single entry with the most common DNA and genes. In this record, the V and J calls reflect TCRdb's handling and not the investigators' own analysis. Within this sample are 200,000 to 250,000 distinct CDR3 sequences, with about 10% of them counted one time only. The top ten hold roughly 6.8% of the sample.

The source material was blood, either unsorted or a sorted T cell fraction (not recorded which). The chain is encoded by TRBV20-1 joined to TRBJ2-1, with the D gene not confidently named. This clonotype was obtained from a male donor with ankylosing spondylitis or in good health (not recorded which). The nucleotide sequence reads TGCAGTGCTAGAGGGGATCCGGGTCGCCGGAATGAGCAGTTCTTC. The encoded protein is CSARGDPGRRNEQFF.